This TCR beta chain stems from a study of T cell responses to AZD1222 COVID-19 vaccine. This clone showed up just a few times. Antigen specificity is unknown. Study-wide results and limits: Following two doses of AZD1222, Spike-specific TCR breadth and depth rose. Clonal diversity was possibly underestimated; the donors were predominantly white British and more often female.

This table comes from immunoSEQ multiplex PCR, and its TCRdb copy is limited to in-frame clones, with some not included. The table records more than 150,000 clones, roughly 88% of them present only once. The CDR3 has 14 amino acids. In germline, CDR1 is LGHNA, CDR2 YNFKEQ. Trimming shortened V by 7 bases and J by 0 bases, and 9 bases separated the two germline ends. The source of this sequence is an adult in good health. This material consisted of peripheral blood, taken on day 0 of AZD1222 vaccination. The V call is TRBV4-2, the J call TRBJ1-4; D uncertain. The CDR3 spells CASMEGATNEKLFF. CDR3 DNA sequence: TGTGCCAGCATGGAGGGAGCAACTAATGAAAAACTGTTTTTT.